This T cell receptor beta chain derives from a study of Graves' ophthalmopathy and Graves' hyperthyroidism. Study-wide results and limits: The model forecast ophthalmopathy progression, reaching about 70% sensitivity and 72% to 80% specificity. Most thyroid clonotypes with frequency above 0.001 were detected in blood too. A 13-signature model separated ophthalmopathy from stable hyperthyroidism, reaching around 88% sensitivity and almost 82% specificity cross-validated.

This CDR3 has 14 amino acids. Germline CDR1 is SGHAT and CDR2 is FQNNGV. V lost 5 bases, J lost 8 bases, and 18 bases lay in between. This clonotype was seen repeatedly, ten times or more. Its antigen is as yet unknown. Beta-chain TCR CDR3 regions were amplified from RNA transcripts. An opening RT-PCR round employed HTBI primers and preceded a second-round multiplex PCR. MiXCR was run by TCRdb on the multiplex PCR reads, yielding one entry per CDR3 protein. The sample records some 160,000 distinct CDR3 sequences, 35% to 45% being singletons. The sequencing sample was made of peripheral blood. V is TRBV11-2 and J is TRBJ1-2; a possible D gene is TRBD1 (6 bases). This receptor was identified in a man between 25 and 39 years old with Graves' ophthalmopathy. CDR3 amino acids: CASSPENRERGYTF. The CDR3 DNA follows: TGTGCCAGCAGCCCAGAAAACAGGGAGCGGGGCTACACCTTC.